A single T cell receptor (beta chain) is shown here with its context. This clonotype was observed at least ten times. What this receptor recognizes is not known. Nothing much larger sits one base from this clone, and base qualities are not available. To prepare the library, PCR was applied. TCRdb records Illumina HiSeq 2500 as the sequencer. To normalize quantification of the TCRbeta repertoire, the TCR libraries were built with molecular barcoding that relied on unique molecular identifiers. Starting from the raw public reads, TCRdb applied fastp trimming at Q25, assembled clones with MiXCR and retained in-frame beta chains. Rows with one shared CDR3 protein collapse into an entry with the most common genes and DNA. The sample includes about 230,000 distinct CDR3 sequences, with 7.5% to 10% observed a single time. Clones ranked in the top ten supply about 5% of the sample. This sample was included in a study of T-cell reconstitution after alpha-beta-depleted transplantation in children (TCRdb year 2016). General notes on the study: T-cell immune reconstitution after TCRalphabeta/CD19-depleted allogeneic hematopoietic cell transplantation in children was quantitatively tracked in the study by means of TCR repertoire profiling.

Between the V and J ends, shortened by 3 bases and 3 bases respectively, the junction contains 15 bases. The CDR3, from cysteine to phenylalanine, totals 15 residues. Just CDR3 DNA is preserved here, 45 bases in frame from base 1. For CDR1 and CDR2, the germline V gene lists SGHDT and YYEEEE. The TCR originated in a human donor who donated a stem cell graft to a child with SCID. The chain is encoded by TRBV5-6 joined to TRBJ1-2; the best D guess is TRBD1, with 5 bases matching. The sequenced sample was PBMCs from the stem cell graft donor, obtained from the stem cell graft. The CDR3 amino acid sequence is: CASSSGNRGHYGYTF. The DNA sequence follows: TGTGCCAGCAGCTCTGGCAACCGGGGACACTATGGCTACACCTTC.